This T cell receptor (beta chain) comes out of a study of blood T cells in healthy people across ages. For the second PCR, which ran for roughly 6 to 11 cycles, a sample-barcoded 5' primer and a J-beta primer mix were used. TCRdb reprocessed the 5' RACE reads with MiXCR, giving one entry per CDR3 protein. The repertoire holds roughly 900,000 distinct CDR3 sequences, with around 49% as singletons. A word on this clonotype: Its antigen is still unknown. At one of its ends the junction is not consistent with the germline gene, which may arise from a read error.

Study results and caveats: Nothing was known about donor CMV status, and this possibly confounded expanded clonotype changes. Age showed a roughly linear inverse relationship with TCR beta diversity per million T cells. Because sorting was not performed, PBMCs prevented conclusive naive versus antigen-experienced comparison.

The CDR3 is made up of 16 amino acids. Germline V CDR1 and CDR2: LGHDT, YNNKEL (reference sequence). The chain is built from TRBV3-1 and TRBJ2-1; 13 nucleotides agree with TRBD2. The TCR comes from a young man in good health. The sequencing sample was made of blood. For the CDR3, the DNA is TGTACCAGCAGCCGACTAGCGGGGGGCGGCTACAATGAGCAGTTCTTC. This sequence encodes CTSSRLAGGGYNEQFF.